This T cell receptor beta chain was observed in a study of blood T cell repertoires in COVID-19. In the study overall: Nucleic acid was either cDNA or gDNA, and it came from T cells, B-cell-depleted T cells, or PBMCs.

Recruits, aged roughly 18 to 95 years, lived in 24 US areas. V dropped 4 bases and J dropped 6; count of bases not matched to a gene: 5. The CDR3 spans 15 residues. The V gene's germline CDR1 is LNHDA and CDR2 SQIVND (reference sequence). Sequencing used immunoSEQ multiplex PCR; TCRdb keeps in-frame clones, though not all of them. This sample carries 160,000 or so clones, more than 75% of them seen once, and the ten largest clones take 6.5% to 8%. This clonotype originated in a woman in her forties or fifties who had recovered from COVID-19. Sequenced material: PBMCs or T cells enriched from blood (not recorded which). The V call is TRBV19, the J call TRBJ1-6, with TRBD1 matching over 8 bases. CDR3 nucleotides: TGTGCCAGTAGTAGCCCGGGACAGGTTAATTCACCCCTCCACTTT. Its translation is CASSSPGQVNSPLHF. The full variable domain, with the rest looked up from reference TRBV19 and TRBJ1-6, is DGGITQSPKYLFRKEGQNVTLSCEQNLNHDAMYWYRQDPGQGLRLIYYSQIVNDFQKGDIAEGYSVSREKKESFPLTVTSAQKNPTAFYLCASSSPGQVNSPLHFGNGTRLTVT.